Included here is one T cell receptor beta chain sequence, with context. Its antigen is unidentified. This sample was taken from a study of cytomegalovirus exposure and HLA in healthy donors. Study-wide findings and caveats: Later analysis revealed greater clonal expansion in HLA-associated TCR beta chains than in equally common others. Most TCR sequences were rare, but some public TCRs occurred in many donors.

The PCR ran on 60 Vbeta and 13 Jbeta primers. Authors' analysis steps: As a later analysis found, there were 78 million or so unique TCR beta chains, of which roughly 11 million were shared. The method was immunoSEQ multiplex PCR; TCRdb's version includes in-frame clones alone and lacks a portion of them. V and J calls and clone size are those listed in that table; D and trimming were worked out from the DNA. The data show 100,000 to 150,000 clones, 60% to 85% seen once. The source material was PBMCs. The TCR originated in a woman in her 40s in good health and CMV-seronegative.

In DNA, the CDR3 is TGTGCCAGCAGTAACAGGGGGACCTACGAGCAGTACTTC. It translates to CASSNRGTYEQYF. The chain combines TRBV28 with TRBJ2-5, with TRBD1 identical over 8 bases. The better agreement between TRBJ2-7 and the DNA end casts doubt on the J call. The CDR3 runs 13 residues. Germline CDR1 and CDR2: MDHEN and SYDVKM.